This T cell receptor beta chain was found in a study of blood T cell repertoires in COVID-19. Across the whole study: Acute and convalescent COVID-19 specimens originated in the United States, Italy and Spain. Nucleic acid was either cDNA or gDNA, and it came from T cells, B-cell-depleted T cells, or PBMCs.

Germline CDR1 and CDR2: SGHAT and FQNNGV. With V trimmed by 3 bases and J by 6 bases, 5 bases remained unmatched. The CDR3 sequence is 13 residues long. Source study methods: Researchers report that nucleated cell counts were estimated from reference gene primer amplification. Assay used: immunoSEQ multiplex PCR; TCRdb lists only in-frame clones, some missing. The V and J calls and clone size are taken from that table; D and trimming were inferred from the DNA. The sample carries about 100,000 clones, about 86% recorded once. The sequenced sample consisted of peripheral blood. The receptor was isolated from a man older than 75 with acute or convalescent COVID-19. The chain uses TRBV11-2 and TRBJ2-7, with 7 bases identical to TRBD2. CDR3 sequence (DNA): TGTGCCAGCAGCTTGGCGGGAGCTTCCGAGCAGTACTTC. Protein sequence: CASSLAGASEQYF.